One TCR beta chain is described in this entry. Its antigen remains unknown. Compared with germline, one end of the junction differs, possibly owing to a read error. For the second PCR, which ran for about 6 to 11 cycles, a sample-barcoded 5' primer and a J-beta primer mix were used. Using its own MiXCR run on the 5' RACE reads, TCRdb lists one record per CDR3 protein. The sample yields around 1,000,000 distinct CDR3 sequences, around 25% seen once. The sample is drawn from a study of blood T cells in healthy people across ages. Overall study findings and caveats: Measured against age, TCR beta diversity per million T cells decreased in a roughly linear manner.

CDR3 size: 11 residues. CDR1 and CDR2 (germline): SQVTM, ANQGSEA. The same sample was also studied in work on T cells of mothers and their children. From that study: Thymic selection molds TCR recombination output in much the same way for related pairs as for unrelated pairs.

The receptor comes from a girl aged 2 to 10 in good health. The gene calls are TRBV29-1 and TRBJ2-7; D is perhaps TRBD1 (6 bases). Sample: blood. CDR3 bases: TGCAGCGTCGAAGGGGTAGGGGGAACGTACTTC. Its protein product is CSVEGVGGTYF.